The rows below give T cell receptor beta chains drawn from one sample of a study of cytomegalovirus exposure and HLA in healthy donors. Assay: immunoSEQ multiplex PCR; the TCRdb copy retains only in-frame clones and omits some. The sample has fewer than 200,000 clones, 75% to 90% seen once. The material sequenced was PBMCs. The receptors derive from a boy aged 2 to 10 in good health and CMV-seronegative. Both conserved end residues are part of each CDR3. Fields, in order: J gene, clone size, D gene, V gene, CDR3 DNA, CDR3 protein. The D gene is left open where the match is weak. Clone size appears in some rows only: once, few, many, or a class for an expanded clone.

>TRBJ1-3|.|.|TRBV5-5
TGTGCCAGCAGCCGGACCGGGGGAACTGGAAACACCATATATTTT
CASSRTGGTGNTIYF
>TRBJ2-3|.|.|TRBV4-1
TGCGCCAGCAGCCAAGTATACGCGGATACGCAGTATTTT
CASSQVYADTQYF
>TRBJ2-7|.|.|TRBV5-8
TGTGCCAGCAGCTTGGAAGCTGGGCGGGGAGCGGAATACGAGCAGTACTTC
CASSLEAGRGAEYEQYF
>TRBJ2-2|.|TRBD1|TRBV6-1
TGTGCCGGCAACTTAGGACAGGGGGGCACCGGGGAGCTGTTTTTT
CAGNLGQGGTGELFF
>TRBJ2-5|.|.|TRBV29-1
TGCAGCGTAAGGGGTATACAAGAGACCCAGTACTTC
CSVRGIQETQYF
>TRBJ1-2|once|TRBD1|TRBV28
TGTGCCAGCAGTCCCGGGACAGGGGTCTATGGCTACACCTTC
CASSPGTGVYGYTF
>TRBJ2-3|once|.|TRBV7-8
TGTGCCAGCAGCTTAGCCTCCCGGGCTAGCATTCCCAATACGCAGTATTTT
CASSLASRASIPNTQYF
>TRBJ1-6|few|.|TRBV2
TGTGCCAGCAGCCAGGCCCCTTATTCACCCCTCCACTTT
CASSQAPYSPLHF
>TRBJ1-4|.|.|TRBV10-1
TGCGCCAGCCATGGAGGGCTGGTAACTAATGAAAAACTGTTTTTT
CASHGGLVTNEKLFF
>TRBJ1-5|.|.|TRBV19
TGTGCCAGTATTGAAGTTAGGGGAGGGGGTCAGCCCCAGCATTTT
CASIEVRGGGQPQHF
>TRBJ2-3|.|TRBD1|TRBV7-3
TGTGCCAGCAGCTTGGGGACGACGGGACAGGGTCGAGATACGCAGTATTTT
CASSLGTTGQGRDTQYF
>TRBJ2-2|.|.|TRBV19
TGTGCCAGCAAGAGACAGACCGGGGAGCTGTTTTTT
CASKRQTGELFF
>TRBJ2-1|.|.|TRBV7-3
TGTGCCAGCAGTTCCCTGACTAGTCATGAGCAGTTCTTC
CASSSLTSHEQFF
>TRBJ2-2|.|.|TRBV27
TGTGCCAGCAGTTTAGGAGGGACAGTAATGGCCGGGGAGCTGTTTTTT
CASSLGGTVMAGELFF
>TRBJ1-1|.|.|TRBV7-2
TGTGCCAGCAGCTTCGCAGGAGGGTTCGCTGAAGCTTTCTTT
CASSFAGGFAEAFF
>TRBJ2-7|.|.|TRBV11-2
TGTGCCAGCAGCTCGAGCCTCTTCGAGCAGTACTTC
CASSSSLFEQYF
>TRBJ2-3|.|.|TRBV7-6
TGTGCCAGCAGCTTAGATGGAGCCAGCGGTACAGATACGCAGTATTTT
CASSLDGASGTDTQYF
>TRBJ2-2|.|.|TRBV5-1
TGCGCCAGCAGCCTAGGGGGCACCGGGGAGCTGTTTTTT
CASSLGGTGELFF
>TRBJ1-1|.|TRBD1|TRBV27
TGTGCCAGCAGCGATGAACCTCAGGGGGTGAACACTGAAGCTTTCTTT
CASSDEPQGVNTEAFF
>TRBJ2-7|.|.|TRBV2
TGTGCCAGCAGCCTCTACGAGCAGTACTTC
CASSLYEQYF
>TRBJ1-1|.|.|TRBV10-2
TGCGCCAGCAGTGAGGCAAGAACAGGACCGGTGGGAGCTTTCTTT
CASSEARTGPVGAFF
>TRBJ2-4|.|.|TRBV15
TGTGCCACCAGCAGTAACAGGGCCCTTGGAGCCAAAAACATTCAGTACTTC
CATSSNRALGAKNIQYF
>TRBJ1-1|.|.|TRBV27
TGTGCCAGCAGAACTCAGGGCCTGAACACTGAAGCTTTCTTT
CASRTQGLNTEAFF
>TRBJ2-3|.|TRBD2|TRBV28
TGTGCCAGCAGCTATCCCGAACCGGGACTAGCGGGAACAGATACGCAGTATTTT
CASSYPEPGLAGTDTQYF
>TRBJ1-1|.|.|TRBV10-1
TGCGCCAGCAGCTCAGGGGTTAGGGGCACTGAAGCTTTCTTT
CASSSGVRGTEAFF
>TRBJ2-5|.|.|TRBV28
TGTGCCAGCAGCCCAGTGTTGGGGACCGGGACTGGATACCAAGAGACCCAGTACTTC
CASSPVLGTGTGYQETQYF
>TRBJ2-3|.|TRBD1|TRBV19
TGTGCCAGTAGTATCCCCGCTTCTCCCGGGACAGGGGGCCTCACAGATACGCAGTATTTT
CASSIPASPGTGGLTDTQYF
>TRBJ1-6|.|TRBD1|TRBV2
TGTGCCAGCAGTGAAAGGACAGGTTTAGGGCCCCTCCACTTT
CASSERTGLGPLHF
>TRBJ1-2|.|TRBD1|TRBV28
TGTGCCAGCAGCCAGGGACAGGGCCCGTTTTACTATGGCTACACCTTC
CASSQGQGPFYYGYTF
>TRBJ2-7|.|TRBD1|TRBV2
TGTGCCAGCAGCTCTCTAGGGGCAGGGGGCTCCTACGAGCAGTACTTC
CASSSLGAGGSYEQYF
>TRBJ2-5|.|.|TRBV28
TGTGCCAGCAGTTTCACCCGAGCCGTAGAGACCCAGTACTTC
CASSFTRAVETQYF
>TRBJ1-4|.|TRBD1|TRBV4-1
TGCGCCAGCAGCCAACATCAACAGGGGGCTGAAAAACTGTTTTTT
CASSQHQQGAEKLFF
>TRBJ2-3|.|TRBD2|TRBV2
TGTGCCAGCAATGTGGAAGCGGGGGGCACAGATACGCAGTATTTT
CASNVEAGGTDTQYF
>TRBJ2-5|.|.|TRBV11-2
TGTGCCAGCAGCCTAACCGAGACCCAGTACTTC
CASSLTETQYF
>TRBJ2-1|.|TRBD1|TRBV7-9
TGTGCCAGCAGCTTAAGACAGGGGGTATACAATGAGCAGTTCTTC
CASSLRQGVYNEQFF
>TRBJ2-1|.|TRBD2|TRBV15
TGTGCCACCAGCACGCCCGTAGCGGGGGCACGTAATGAGCAGTTCTTC
CATSTPVAGARNEQFF
>TRBJ1-2|.|.|TRBV5-4
TGTGCCAGCACGGGAGTTAACTATGGCTACACCTTC
CASTGVNYGYTF
>TRBJ2-7|.|.|TRBV27
TGTGCCAGCACCCAGGGTGGAGTAGGGAACGAGCAGTACTTC
CASTQGGVGNEQYF